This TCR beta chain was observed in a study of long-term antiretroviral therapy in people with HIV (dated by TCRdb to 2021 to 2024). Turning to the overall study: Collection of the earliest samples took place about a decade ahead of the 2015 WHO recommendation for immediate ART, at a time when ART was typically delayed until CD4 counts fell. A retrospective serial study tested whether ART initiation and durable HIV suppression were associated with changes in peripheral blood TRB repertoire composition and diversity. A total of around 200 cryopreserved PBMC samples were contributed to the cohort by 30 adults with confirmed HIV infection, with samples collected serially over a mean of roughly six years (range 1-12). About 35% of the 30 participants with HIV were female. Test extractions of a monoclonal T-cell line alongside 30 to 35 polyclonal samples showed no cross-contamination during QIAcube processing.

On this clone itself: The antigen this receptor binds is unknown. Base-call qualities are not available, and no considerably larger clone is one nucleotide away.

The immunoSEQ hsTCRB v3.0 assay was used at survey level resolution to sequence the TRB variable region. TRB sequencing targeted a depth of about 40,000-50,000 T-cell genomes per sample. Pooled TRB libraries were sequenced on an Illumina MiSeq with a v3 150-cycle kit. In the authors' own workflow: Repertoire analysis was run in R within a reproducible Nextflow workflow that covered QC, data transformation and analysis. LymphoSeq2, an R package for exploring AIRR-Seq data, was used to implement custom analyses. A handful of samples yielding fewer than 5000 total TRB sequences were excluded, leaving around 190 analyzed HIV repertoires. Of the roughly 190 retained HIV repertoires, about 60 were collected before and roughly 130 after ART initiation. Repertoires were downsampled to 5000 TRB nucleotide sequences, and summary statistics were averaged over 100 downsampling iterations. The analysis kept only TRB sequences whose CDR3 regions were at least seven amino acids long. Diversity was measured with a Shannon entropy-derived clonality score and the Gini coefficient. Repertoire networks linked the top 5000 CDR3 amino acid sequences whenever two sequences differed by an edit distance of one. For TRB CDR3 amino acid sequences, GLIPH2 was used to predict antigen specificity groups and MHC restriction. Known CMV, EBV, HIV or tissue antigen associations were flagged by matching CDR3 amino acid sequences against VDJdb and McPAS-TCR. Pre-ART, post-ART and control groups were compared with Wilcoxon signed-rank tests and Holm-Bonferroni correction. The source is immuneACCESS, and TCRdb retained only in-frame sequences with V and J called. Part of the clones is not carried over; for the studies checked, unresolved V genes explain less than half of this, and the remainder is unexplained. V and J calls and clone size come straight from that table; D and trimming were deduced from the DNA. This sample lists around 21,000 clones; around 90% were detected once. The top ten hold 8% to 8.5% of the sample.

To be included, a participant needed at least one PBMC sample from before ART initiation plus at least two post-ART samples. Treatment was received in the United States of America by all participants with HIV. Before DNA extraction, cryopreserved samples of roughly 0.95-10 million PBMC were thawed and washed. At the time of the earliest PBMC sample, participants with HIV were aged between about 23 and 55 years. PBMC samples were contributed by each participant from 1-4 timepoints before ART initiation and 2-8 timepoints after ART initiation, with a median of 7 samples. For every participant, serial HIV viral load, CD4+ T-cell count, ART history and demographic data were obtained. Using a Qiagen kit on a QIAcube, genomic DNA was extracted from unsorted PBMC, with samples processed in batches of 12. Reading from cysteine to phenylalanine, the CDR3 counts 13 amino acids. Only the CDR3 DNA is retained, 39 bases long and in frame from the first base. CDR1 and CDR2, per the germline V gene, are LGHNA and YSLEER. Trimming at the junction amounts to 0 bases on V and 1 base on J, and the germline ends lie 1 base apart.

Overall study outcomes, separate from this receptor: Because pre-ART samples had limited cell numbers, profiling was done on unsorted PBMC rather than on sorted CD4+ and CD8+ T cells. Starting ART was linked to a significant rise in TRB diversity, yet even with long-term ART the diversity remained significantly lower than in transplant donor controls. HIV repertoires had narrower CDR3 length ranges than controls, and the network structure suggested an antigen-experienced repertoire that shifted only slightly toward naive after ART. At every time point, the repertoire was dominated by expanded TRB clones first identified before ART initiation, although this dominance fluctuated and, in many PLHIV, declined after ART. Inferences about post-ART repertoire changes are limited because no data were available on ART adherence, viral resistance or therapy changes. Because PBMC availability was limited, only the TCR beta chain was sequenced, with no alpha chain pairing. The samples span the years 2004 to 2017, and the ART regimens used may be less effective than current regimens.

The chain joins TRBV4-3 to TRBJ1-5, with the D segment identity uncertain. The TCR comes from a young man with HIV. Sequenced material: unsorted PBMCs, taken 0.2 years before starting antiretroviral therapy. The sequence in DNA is TGCGCCAGCAGCCAAGACAGCAATCAGCCCCAGCATTTT. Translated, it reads CASSQDSNQPQHF.